These T cell receptor beta chains were read from a single sample in a study of regulatory T cells in long-lasting Graves disease. TCRdb used MiXCR to reprocess the multiplex PCR reads, holding one entry per CDR3 protein. The data contain 350,000 to 450,000 distinct CDR3 sequences, 16% of them singletons. This same sample was also taken into another study, of T cells in Graves' hyperthyroidism and ophthalmopathy.

The sample was peripheral blood mononuclear cells (PBMCs), taken at new diagnosis, from a patient treated with antithyroid drugs. Receptor source: a man aged 35 to 55 with Graves disease. Each CDR3 is given with its conserved first and last residue. Fields, in order: CDR3 protein, CDR3 DNA, D gene, J gene, clone size, V gene. The D gene is left open where the match is weak. Some rows mark clone size as missing; the rest say once, few, many or name a class of expanded clone.

CDR3aa: CASTEGWGAREKLFF
CDR3nt: TGTGCCAGCACTGAGGGGTGGGGGGCTCGGGAAAAACTGTTTTTT
d_gene: NA
j_gene: TRBJ1-4
abundance: many
v_gene: TRBV6-1

CDR3aa: CASNTLGGETQYF
CDR3nt: TGTGCCAGCAATACCTTGGGAGGGGAGACCCAGTACTTC
d_gene: TRBD2
j_gene: TRBJ2-5
abundance: NA
v_gene: TRBV14

CDR3aa: CASSLDRAVGANVLTF
CDR3nt: TGTGCCAGCAGTTTAGACAGGGCGGTTGGGGCCAACGTCCTGACTTTC
d_gene: TRBD1
j_gene: TRBJ2-6
abundance: NA
v_gene: TRBV27

CDR3aa: CASSSFRDNHLTSGNTIYF
CDR3nt: TGTGCCAGCAGCTCTTTCCGGGACAACCATCTCACCTCTGGAAACACCATATATTTT
d_gene: NA
j_gene: TRBJ1-3
abundance: NA
v_gene: TRBV13

CDR3aa: CSARDQGVSYEQYF
CDR3nt: TGCAGTGCTAGAGATCAGGGCGTATCCTACGAGCAGTACTTC
d_gene: NA
j_gene: TRBJ2-7
abundance: many
v_gene: TRBV20-1

CDR3aa: CASRRGPEEEETQYF
CDR3nt: TGTGCCAGCAGACGAGGGCCAGAAGAGGAAGAGACCCAGTACTTC
d_gene: NA
j_gene: TRBJ2-5
abundance: many
v_gene: TRBV11-3

CDR3aa: CASSPITGGTEAFF
CDR3nt: TGTGCCAGCAGCCCCATAACCGGAGGCACTGAAGCTTTCTTT
d_gene: NA
j_gene: TRBJ1-1
abundance: NA
v_gene: TRBV7-9

CDR3aa: CASRPGLAGGVYTQYF
CDR3nt: TGTGCCAGCAGACCGGGACTAGCGGGGGGCGTATATACGCAGTATTTT
d_gene: TRBD2
j_gene: TRBJ2-3
abundance: few
v_gene: TRBV5-6

CDR3aa: CASSLDRPEAFF
CDR3nt: TGTGCCAGCAGCTTAGACCGGCCTGAAGCTTTCTTT
d_gene: NA
j_gene: TRBJ1-1
abundance: NA
v_gene: TRBV11-2

CDR3aa: CASSQDRGSMRQPQHF
CDR3nt: TGCGCCAGCAGCCAGGACAGGGGGAGTATGAGGCAGCCCCAGCATTTT
d_gene: TRBD1
j_gene: TRBJ1-5
abundance: NA
v_gene: TRBV4-1

CDR3aa: CASSLGIGGSYEQYF
CDR3nt: TGTGCTAGCAGCTTAGGGATTGGTGGGTCCTACGAGCAGTACTTC
d_gene: NA
j_gene: TRBJ2-7
abundance: many
v_gene: TRBV7-7

CDR3aa: CASSRKTSGGADEQFF
CDR3nt: TGTGCCAGCAGTCGAAAGACTAGCGGGGGGGCCGATGAGCAGTTCTTC
d_gene: TRBD2
j_gene: TRBJ2-1
abundance: few
v_gene: TRBV5-4

CDR3aa: CASSSGGLSGNTIYF
CDR3nt: TGTGCCAGCAGTTCGGGCGGTCTCTCTGGAAACACCATATATTTT
d_gene: NA
j_gene: TRBJ1-3
abundance: NA
v_gene: TRBV4-2

CDR3aa: CASSQGGFNSNQPQHF
CDR3nt: TGCGCCAGCAGCCAAGGGGGATTCAATAGCAATCAGCCCCAGCATTTT
d_gene: NA
j_gene: TRBJ1-5
abundance: many
v_gene: TRBV4-1

CDR3aa: CSARDARALINNEQFF
CDR3nt: TGCAGTGCTAGAGATGCGAGGGCCCTTATAAACAATGAGCAGTTCTTC
d_gene: NA
j_gene: TRBJ2-1
abundance: NA
v_gene: TRBV20-1

CDR3aa: CASSELAGASYNEQFF
CDR3nt: TGTGCCAGCAGTGAACTAGCGGGGGCCTCCTACAATGAGCAGTTCTTC
d_gene: TRBD2
j_gene: TRBJ2-1
abundance: NA
v_gene: TRBV25-1

CDR3aa: CSAKRPGGNYEQYF
CDR3nt: TGCAGTGCCAAAAGACCCGGGGGGAACTACGAGCAGTACTTC
d_gene: TRBD2
j_gene: TRBJ2-7
abundance: few
v_gene: TRBV20-1

CDR3aa: CASRKSTDTQYF
CDR3nt: TGCGCCAGCAGGAAGAGCACAGATACGCAGTATTTT
d_gene: NA
j_gene: TRBJ2-3
abundance: many
v_gene: TRBV5-1

CDR3aa: CASSLARGRSYGYTF
CDR3nt: TGTGCCAGCAGCTTAGCTCGGGGGCGCAGCTATGGCTACACCTTC
d_gene: NA
j_gene: TRBJ1-2
abundance: few
v_gene: TRBV5-4

CDR3aa: CASRSGGRAYEQYF
CDR3nt: TGTGCCAGCAGGAGCGGGGGCCGCGCCTACGAGCAGTACTTC
d_gene: TRBD2
j_gene: TRBJ2-7
abundance: many
v_gene: TRBV28

CDR3aa: CASSFRTGRTGELFF
CDR3nt: TGCGCCAGCAGCTTTAGGACAGGTCGGACCGGGGAGCTGTTTTTT
d_gene: TRBD1
j_gene: TRBJ2-2
abundance: many
v_gene: TRBV5-1

CDR3aa: CASSRDYGYTF
CDR3nt: TGTGCCAGCAGTAGAGATTATGGCTACACCTTC
d_gene: NA
j_gene: TRBJ1-2
abundance: few
v_gene: TRBV9

CDR3aa: CASSSQGTGFTEAFF
CDR3nt: TGTGCCAGCAGTTCCCAGGGCACGGGGTTCACTGAAGCTTTCTTT
d_gene: NA
j_gene: TRBJ1-1
abundance: many
v_gene: TRBV28

CDR3aa: CASSEGLNTYNEQFF
CDR3nt: TGTGCCAGCAGCGAGGGACTCAATACCTACAATGAGCAGTTCTTC
d_gene: NA
j_gene: TRBJ2-1
abundance: many
v_gene: TRBV9

CDR3aa: CASSFTGDEQYF
CDR3nt: TGTGCCAGCAGTTTCACAGGGGACGAGCAGTACTTC
d_gene: TRBD1
j_gene: TRBJ2-7
abundance: many
v_gene: TRBV7-2

CDR3aa: CASSGHQTSGGAPRQYNEQFF
CDR3nt: TGTGCCAGCAGCGGGCATCAGACTAGCGGGGGGGCCCCAAGACAGTACAATGAGCAGTTCTTC
d_gene: TRBD2
j_gene: TRBJ2-1
abundance: many
v_gene: TRBV7-6

CDR3aa: CASGAPGTSYEQYF
CDR3nt: TGCGCCAGCGGGGCACCGGGGACCTCCTACGAGCAGTACTTC
d_gene: NA
j_gene: TRBJ2-7
abundance: many
v_gene: TRBV5-1

CDR3aa: CASSRGTTNTGELFF
CDR3nt: TGTGCCAGCTCACGAGGGACAACGAACACCGGGGAGCTGTTTTTT
d_gene: NA
j_gene: TRBJ2-2
abundance: many
v_gene: TRBV18

CDR3aa: CASSIGQNQETQYF
CDR3nt: TGTGCCAGCAGCATTGGACAGAATCAAGAGACCCAGTACTTC
d_gene: NA
j_gene: TRBJ2-5
abundance: many
v_gene: TRBV7-9

CDR3aa: CASSIDQGQTQYF
CDR3nt: TGTGCCAGTAGTATAGACCAGGGCCAGACCCAGTACTTC
d_gene: NA
j_gene: TRBJ2-5
abundance: few
v_gene: TRBV19

CDR3aa: CASRATGDTQYF
CDR3nt: TGTGCCAGCAGAGCGACAGGAGATACGCAGTATTTT
d_gene: NA
j_gene: TRBJ2-3
abundance: NA
v_gene: TRBV6-1

CDR3aa: CASRMDSYEQYF
CDR3nt: TGCGCCAGCAGGATGGACAGCTACGAGCAGTACTTC
d_gene: NA
j_gene: TRBJ2-7
abundance: few
v_gene: TRBV10-2

CDR3aa: CASSPSSWGRETQYF
CDR3nt: TGTGCCAGCAGCCCCTCCTCGTGGGGACGAGAGACCCAGTACTTC
d_gene: NA
j_gene: TRBJ2-5
abundance: few
v_gene: TRBV7-2

CDR3aa: CATSGGLDEKLFF
CDR3nt: TGTGCCACCAGTGGGGGGCTCGATGAAAAACTGTTTTTT
d_gene: NA
j_gene: TRBJ1-4
abundance: NA
v_gene: TRBV24-1

CDR3aa: CASSSGQGIAYTF
CDR3nt: TGTGCCAGCTCATCGGGACAGGGCATCGCCTACACCTTC
d_gene: TRBD1
j_gene: TRBJ1-2
abundance: many
v_gene: TRBV18

CDR3aa: CASSGQWNTEAFF
CDR3nt: TGTGCCAGCAGCGGACAGTGGAACACTGAAGCTTTCTTT
d_gene: NA
j_gene: TRBJ1-1
abundance: many
v_gene: TRBV5-5

CDR3aa: CAISESIWDRGLNEQFF
CDR3nt: TGTGCCATCAGTGAGTCTATCTGGGACAGGGGGTTGAATGAGCAGTTCTTC
d_gene: TRBD1
j_gene: TRBJ2-1
abundance: once
v_gene: TRBV10-3

CDR3aa: CSVDKGGKAFF
CDR3nt: TGCAGCGTTGATAAAGGGGGCAAAGCTTTCTTT
d_gene: TRBD1
j_gene: TRBJ1-1
abundance: many
v_gene: TRBV29-1

CDR3aa: CSASGEAQYF
CDR3nt: TGCAGTGCTAGCGGGGAGGCCCAGTACTTC
d_gene: NA
j_gene: TRBJ2-5
abundance: many
v_gene: TRBV20-1

CDR3aa: CASSQDLGQGKTQYF
CDR3nt: TGCGCCAGCAGCCAAGATCTTGGGCAGGGGAAGACCCAGTACTTC
d_gene: NA
j_gene: TRBJ2-5
abundance: few
v_gene: TRBV4-3

CDR3aa: CSAQSGGRETQYF
CDR3nt: TGCAGCGCCCAAAGCGGGGGGAGGGAGACCCAGTACTTC
d_gene: TRBD2
j_gene: TRBJ2-5
abundance: many
v_gene: TRBV29-1

CDR3aa: CASSLQSGGPYEQYF
CDR3nt: TGTGCCAGCAGCTTGCAAAGCGGGGGGCCCTACGAGCAGTACTTC
d_gene: TRBD2
j_gene: TRBJ2-7
abundance: many
v_gene: TRBV7-2

CDR3aa: CASSDRTGAYGYTF
CDR3nt: TGTGCCAGCAGCGACCGGACAGGGGCCTATGGCTACACCTTC
d_gene: TRBD1
j_gene: TRBJ1-2
abundance: NA
v_gene: TRBV28

CDR3aa: CASSLGDRGSGDTQYF
CDR3nt: TGTGCCAGCAGCTTAGGGGACAGGGGCAGTGGAGATACGCAGTATTTT
d_gene: TRBD1
j_gene: TRBJ2-3
abundance: many
v_gene: TRBV11-2

CDR3aa: CASRTGTEDEKLFF
CDR3nt: TGTGCCAGCAGGACCGGGACAGAGGATGAAAAACTGTTTTTT
d_gene: TRBD1
j_gene: TRBJ1-4
abundance: many
v_gene: TRBV6-1

CDR3aa: CASTRQRTDTQYF
CDR3nt: TGTGCCAGCACCCGACAGAGGACAGATACGCAGTATTTT
d_gene: NA
j_gene: TRBJ2-3
abundance: many
v_gene: TRBV2

CDR3aa: CASTPMLNTEAFF
CDR3nt: TGTGCCAGCACACCGATGCTGAACACTGAAGCTTTCTTT
d_gene: NA
j_gene: TRBJ1-1
abundance: many
v_gene: TRBV2

CDR3aa: CSTQARHPYEQYF
CDR3nt: TGCAGTACACAGGCCCGTCACCCATACGAGCAGTACTTC
d_gene: NA
j_gene: TRBJ2-7
abundance: many
v_gene: TRBV20-1

CDR3aa: CASSAGPTVDTQYF
CDR3nt: TGTGCCAGCAGCGCGGGACCGACAGTGGATACGCAGTATTTT
d_gene: NA
j_gene: TRBJ2-3
abundance: NA
v_gene: TRBV5-5

CDR3aa: CSANPGTGGSYEQYF
CDR3nt: TGCAGTGCGAATCCCGGGACAGGGGGCTCCTACGAGCAGTACTTC
d_gene: TRBD1
j_gene: TRBJ2-7
abundance: few
v_gene: TRBV20-1

CDR3aa: CATSQGTNGKLFF
CDR3nt: TGTGCCACCAGCCAGGGAACTAATGGAAAACTGTTTTTT
d_gene: NA
j_gene: TRBJ1-4
abundance: NA
v_gene: TRBV24-1

CDR3aa: CASSETGRGDNSPLHF
CDR3nt: TGTGCCAGCAGTGAGACGGGAAGGGGTGATAATTCACCCCTCCACTTT
d_gene: NA
j_gene: TRBJ1-6
abundance: few
v_gene: TRBV2